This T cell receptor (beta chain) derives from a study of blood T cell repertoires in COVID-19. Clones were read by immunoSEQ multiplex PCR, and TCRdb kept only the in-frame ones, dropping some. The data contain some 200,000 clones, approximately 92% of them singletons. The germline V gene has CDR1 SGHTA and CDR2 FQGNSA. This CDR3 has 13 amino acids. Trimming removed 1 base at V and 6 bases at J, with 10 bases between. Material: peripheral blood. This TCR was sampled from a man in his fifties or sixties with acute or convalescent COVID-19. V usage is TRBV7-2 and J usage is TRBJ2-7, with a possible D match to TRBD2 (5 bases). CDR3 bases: TGTGCCAGCAGCTTAGTCCCGGGGAGCGAGCAGTACGTC. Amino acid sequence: CASSLVPGSEQYV.